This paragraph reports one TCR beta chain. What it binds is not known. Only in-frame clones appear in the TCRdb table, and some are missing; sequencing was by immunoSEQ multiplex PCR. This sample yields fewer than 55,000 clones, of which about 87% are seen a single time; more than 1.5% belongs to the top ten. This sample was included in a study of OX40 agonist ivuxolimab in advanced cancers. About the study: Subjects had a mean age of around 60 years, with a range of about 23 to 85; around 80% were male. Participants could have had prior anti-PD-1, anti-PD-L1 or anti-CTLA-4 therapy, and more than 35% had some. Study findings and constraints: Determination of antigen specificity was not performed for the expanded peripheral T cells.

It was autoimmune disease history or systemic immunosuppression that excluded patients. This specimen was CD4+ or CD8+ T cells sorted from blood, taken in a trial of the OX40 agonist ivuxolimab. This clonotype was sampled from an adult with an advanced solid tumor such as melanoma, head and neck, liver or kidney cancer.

CDR3 region: CASSPRTTNEKLFF. CDR3 bases: TGTGCCAGCTCACCCCGGACGACTAATGAAAAACTGTTTTTT. J is TRBJ1-4 and V is TRBV18; no firm D call. Germline assignment: CDR1 KGHSH and CDR2 LQKENI. V shed 3 bases and J shed 2 bases, with 7 bases lying between them. This CDR3 contains 14 residues.